This T cell receptor (beta chain) is from a study of blood T cell repertoires in COVID-19. Looking at the study overall: The United States, Italy and Spain provided the acute and convalescent COVID-19 samples.

This CDR3 has 18 amino acids. Clones were read by immunoSEQ multiplex PCR, and TCRdb kept only the in-frame ones, dropping some. The sample records about 120,000 clones, around 76% being singletons. The source of this sequence is a man between 60 and 75 years old with acute or convalescent COVID-19. The sequenced sample was peripheral blood. The chain couples TRBV21-1 to TRBJ2-2; no DNA check was done on the table's D call, TRBD2. TRBV21-1 is a listed pseudogene. For the CDR3, the DNA is TGTGCCAGCAGCAAAGCGCGGCCAGCAGTTTGTGGTGACGGGGAGCTGTTTTTT. Protein sequence: CASSKARPAVCGDGELFF.